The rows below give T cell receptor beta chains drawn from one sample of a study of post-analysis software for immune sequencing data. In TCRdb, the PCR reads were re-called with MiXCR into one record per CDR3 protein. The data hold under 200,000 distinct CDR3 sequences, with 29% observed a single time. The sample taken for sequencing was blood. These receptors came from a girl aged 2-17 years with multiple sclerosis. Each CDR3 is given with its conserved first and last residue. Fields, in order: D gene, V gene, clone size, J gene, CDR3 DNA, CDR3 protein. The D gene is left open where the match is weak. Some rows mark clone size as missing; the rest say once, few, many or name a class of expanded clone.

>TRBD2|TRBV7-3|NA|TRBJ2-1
TGTACCAGCAGCCTAATGGGCGTTAGTAGCGGGATGAGCTCCTACAATGAGCAGTTCTTC
CTSSLMGVSSGMSSYNEQFF
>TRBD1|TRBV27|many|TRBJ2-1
TGTGCCAGCAGGGACGGGACAGGGGATTACAATGAGCAGTTCTTC
CASRDGTGDYNEQFF
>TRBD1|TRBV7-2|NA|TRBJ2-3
TGTGCCAGCAGCTTAACAGGGGTCTACACAGATACGCAGTATTTT
CASSLTGVYTDTQYF
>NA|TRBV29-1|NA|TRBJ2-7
TGCAGCGTTGATGGGCAGGGGAACGAGCAGTACTTC
CSVDGQGNEQYF
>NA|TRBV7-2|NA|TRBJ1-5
TGTGCCAGCAGCTTAGATGGGGTCAATCAGCCCCAGCATTTT
CASSLDGVNQPQHF
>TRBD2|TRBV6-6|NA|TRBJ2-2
TGTGCCAGCAGGGGGACTAGCGGTCGTACCGGGGAGCTGTTTTTT
CASRGTSGRTGELFF
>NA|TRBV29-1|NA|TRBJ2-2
TGCAGCGTGGCAGGGGTTGGGGCCGGGGAGCTGTTTTTT
CSVAGVGAGELFF
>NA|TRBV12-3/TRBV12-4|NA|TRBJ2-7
TGTGCCAGCAGTGCACACTACGAGCAGTACTTC
CASSAHYEQYF
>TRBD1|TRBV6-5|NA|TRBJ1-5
TGTGCCAGCAGACCGACAGGGCTAAGGGGGCAGCCCCAGCATTTT
CASRPTGLRGQPQHF
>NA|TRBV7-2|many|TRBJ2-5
TGTGCCAGCAGCCGGAAAGGCGCTGTCAGTGGAGAGACCCAGTACTTC
CASSRKGAVSGETQYF
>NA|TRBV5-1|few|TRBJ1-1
TGCGCCAGCAGCTTGGAAGTAACCACTGAAGCTTTCTTT
CASSLEVTTEAFF
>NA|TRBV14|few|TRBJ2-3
TGTGCCAGCAGCCAAGCCTTGGACCCAATCACAGATACGCAGTATTTT
CASSQALDPITDTQYF
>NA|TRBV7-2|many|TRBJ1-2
TGTGCCAGCAGCTTCAGACAGAACTATGGCTACACCTTC
CASSFRQNYGYTF
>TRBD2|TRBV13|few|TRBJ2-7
TGTGCCAGCAGCTTTTCCCACCAACTAGCGGGAGCAAACAATGAGCAGTACTTC
CASSFSHQLAGANNEQYF
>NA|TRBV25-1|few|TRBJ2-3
TGTGCCAGCAGTGAACTCGATACGCAGTATTTT
CASSELDTQYF
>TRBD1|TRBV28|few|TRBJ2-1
TGTGCCAGCCGAGGACAGGGAGGAAACAATGAGCAGTTCTTC
CASRGQGGNNEQFF
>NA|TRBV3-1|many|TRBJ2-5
TGTGCCAGCAGCCAAGCTTTGGGGGCTGGCCAAGAGACCCAGTACTTC
CASSQALGAGQETQYF
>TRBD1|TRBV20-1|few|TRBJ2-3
TGCAGTGCCCCCAGGGGGAAAGCCACAGATACGCAGTATTTT
CSAPRGKATDTQYF
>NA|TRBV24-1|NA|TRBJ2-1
TGTGCCACCAGTCAACTAGGCCCAGACAATGAGCAGTTCTTC
CATSQLGPDNEQFF
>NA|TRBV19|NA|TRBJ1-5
TGTGCCAGTACGCAGGGCCATCAGCCCCAGCATTTT
CASTQGHQPQHF
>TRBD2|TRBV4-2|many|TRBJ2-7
TGTGCCAGCAGCCAAGTTGAGGGACTAGCGGGAGGGTACGAGCAGTACTTC
CASSQVEGLAGGYEQYF
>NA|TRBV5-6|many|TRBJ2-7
TGTGCCAGCAGCTGGTCGGCAGGGCGCTACGAGCAGTACTTC
CASSWSAGRYEQYF
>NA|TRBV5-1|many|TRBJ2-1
TGCGCCAGCAGCTTGGGTTGGACCTCTTACAATGAGCAGTTCTTC
CASSLGWTSYNEQFF